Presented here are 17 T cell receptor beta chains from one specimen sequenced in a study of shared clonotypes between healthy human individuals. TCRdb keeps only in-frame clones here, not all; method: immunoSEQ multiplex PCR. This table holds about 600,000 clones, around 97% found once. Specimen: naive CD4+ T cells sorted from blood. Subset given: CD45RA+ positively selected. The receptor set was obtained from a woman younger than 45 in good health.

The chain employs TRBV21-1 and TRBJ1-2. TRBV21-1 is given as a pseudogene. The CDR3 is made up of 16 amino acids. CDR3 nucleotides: TGTGCCAGCAGCTTAGGTGAGGGAAAACTTAACTATGGCTACACCTTC. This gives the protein CASSLGEGKLNYGYTF.

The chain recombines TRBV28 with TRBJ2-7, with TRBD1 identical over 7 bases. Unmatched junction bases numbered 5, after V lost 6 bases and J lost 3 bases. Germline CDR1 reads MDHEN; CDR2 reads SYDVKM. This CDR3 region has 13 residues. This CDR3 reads CASRVRGFYEQYF. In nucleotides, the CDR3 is TGTGCCAGCAGAGTCAGGGGGTTCTACGAGCAGTACTTC.

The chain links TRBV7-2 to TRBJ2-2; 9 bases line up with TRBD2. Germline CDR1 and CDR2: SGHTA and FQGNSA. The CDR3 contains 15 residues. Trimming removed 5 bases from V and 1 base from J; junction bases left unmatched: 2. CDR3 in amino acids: CASSRTSENTGELFF. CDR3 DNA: TGTGCCAGCAGCCGGACTAGCGAGAACACCGGGGAGCTGTTTTTT. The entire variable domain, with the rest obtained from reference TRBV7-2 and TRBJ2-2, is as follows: GAGVSQSPSNKVTEKGKDVELRCDPISGHTALYWYRQSLGQGLEFLIYFQGNSAPDKSGLPSDRFSAERTGGSVSTLTIQRTQQEDSAVYLCASSRTSENTGELFFGEGSRLTVL.

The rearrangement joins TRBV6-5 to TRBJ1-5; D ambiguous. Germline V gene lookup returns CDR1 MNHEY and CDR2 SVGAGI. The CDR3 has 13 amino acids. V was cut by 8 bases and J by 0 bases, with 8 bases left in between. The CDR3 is CASAGNSNQPQHF. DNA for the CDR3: TGTGCCAGCGCGGGGAATAGCAATCAGCCCCAGCATTTT.

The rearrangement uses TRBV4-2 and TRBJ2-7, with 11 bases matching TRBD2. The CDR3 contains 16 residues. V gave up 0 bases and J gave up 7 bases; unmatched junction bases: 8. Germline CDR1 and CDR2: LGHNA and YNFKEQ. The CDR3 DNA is TGTGCCAGCAGCCAAGAACAACTAGCGGGAGTAGGGGAGCAGTACTTC. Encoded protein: CASSQEQLAGVGEQYF.

DNA of the CDR3: TGCGCCAGCAGCTTGGTTGGAGGAGAGTACAATGAGCAGTTCTTC. Translating it yields CASSLVGGEYNEQFF. J is TRBJ2-1 and V is TRBV5-1; a weak D match, TRBD2 (5 bases). V lost 0 bases and J 4 bases, leaving 11 bases between the germline ends. The length of the CDR3 is 15 residues. Germline CDR1 is SGHRS and CDR2 is YFSETQ.

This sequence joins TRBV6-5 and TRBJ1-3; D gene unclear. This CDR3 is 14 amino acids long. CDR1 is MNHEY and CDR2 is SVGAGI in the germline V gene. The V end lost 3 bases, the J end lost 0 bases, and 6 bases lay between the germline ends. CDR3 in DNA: TGTGCCAGCAGTTATGGCGTCTCTGGAAACACCATATATTTT. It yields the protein CASSYGVSGNTIYF.

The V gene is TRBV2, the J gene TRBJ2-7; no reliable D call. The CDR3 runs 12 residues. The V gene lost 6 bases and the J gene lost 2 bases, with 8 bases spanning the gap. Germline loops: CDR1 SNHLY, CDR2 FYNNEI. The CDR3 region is CASRMWAYEQYF. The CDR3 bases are TGTGCCAGCAGGATGTGGGCCTACGAGCAGTACTTC.

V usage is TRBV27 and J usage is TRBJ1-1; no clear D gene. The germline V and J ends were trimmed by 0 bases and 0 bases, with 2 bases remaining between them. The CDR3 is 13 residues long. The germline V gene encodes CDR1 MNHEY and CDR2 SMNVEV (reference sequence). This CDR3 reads CASSLSVNTEAFF. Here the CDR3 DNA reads TGTGCCAGCAGTTTATCGGTGAACACTGAAGCTTTCTTT.

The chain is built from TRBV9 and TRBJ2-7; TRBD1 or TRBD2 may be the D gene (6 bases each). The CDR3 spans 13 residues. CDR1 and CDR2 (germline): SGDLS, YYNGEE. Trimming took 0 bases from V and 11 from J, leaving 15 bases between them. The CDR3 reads CASSVALGGPEYF. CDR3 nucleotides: TGTGCCAGCAGCGTAGCTTTGGGGGGCCCCGAGTACTTC.

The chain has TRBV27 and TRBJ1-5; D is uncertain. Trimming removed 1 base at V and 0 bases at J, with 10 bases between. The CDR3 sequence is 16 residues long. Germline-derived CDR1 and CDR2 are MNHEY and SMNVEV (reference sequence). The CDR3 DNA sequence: TGTGCCAGCAGTTTATGGGCAGTCAATAGCAATCAGCCCCAGCATTTT. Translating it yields CASSLWAVNSNQPQHF.

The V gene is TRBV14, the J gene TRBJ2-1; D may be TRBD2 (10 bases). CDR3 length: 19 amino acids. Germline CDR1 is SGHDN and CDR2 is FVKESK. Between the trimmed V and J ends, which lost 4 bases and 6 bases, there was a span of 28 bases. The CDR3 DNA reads TGTGCCAGCAGCCCCCGGGACAGGGCCTATTTAGCGGGAGGCAATGAGCAGTTCTTC. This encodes CASSPRDRAYLAGGNEQFF.

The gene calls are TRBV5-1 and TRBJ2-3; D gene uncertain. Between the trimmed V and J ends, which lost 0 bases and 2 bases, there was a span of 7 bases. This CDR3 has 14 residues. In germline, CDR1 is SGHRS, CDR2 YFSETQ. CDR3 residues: CASSLGVYTDTQYF. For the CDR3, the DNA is TGCGCCAGCAGCTTGGGGGTCTACACAGATACGCAGTATTTT.

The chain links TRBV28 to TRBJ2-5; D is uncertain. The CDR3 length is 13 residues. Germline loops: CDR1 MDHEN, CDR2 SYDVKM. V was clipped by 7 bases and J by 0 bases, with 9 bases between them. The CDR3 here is CASNVEYQETQYF. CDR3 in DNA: TGTGCCAGCAACGTCGAGTACCAAGAGACCCAGTACTTC.

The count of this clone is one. The CDR3 sequence is CASSSPGEADTQYF. The CDR3 DNA reads TGTGCCAGCAGTTCCCCGGGGGAGGCAGATACGCAGTATTTT. The chain carries TRBV28 and TRBJ2-3, with D possibly matching TRBD2 (6 bases). The V end lost 4 bases, the J end lost 4 bases, and 12 bases lay between the germline ends. CDR3 length: 14 amino acids. Looked up from germline, CDR1 is MDHEN and CDR2 is SYDVKM.

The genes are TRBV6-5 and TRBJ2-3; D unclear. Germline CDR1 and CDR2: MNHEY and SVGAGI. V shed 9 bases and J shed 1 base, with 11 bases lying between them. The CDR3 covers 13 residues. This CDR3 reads CASMIRGTDTQYF. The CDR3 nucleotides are TGTGCCAGTATGATTCGCGGCACAGATACGCAGTATTTT.

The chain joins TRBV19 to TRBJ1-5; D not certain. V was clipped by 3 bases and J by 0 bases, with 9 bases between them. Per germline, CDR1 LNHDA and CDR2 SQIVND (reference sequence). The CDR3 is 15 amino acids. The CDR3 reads CASSIDKFSNQPQHF. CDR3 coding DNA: TGTGCCAGTAGTATTGACAAGTTTAGCAATCAGCCCCAGCATTTT.